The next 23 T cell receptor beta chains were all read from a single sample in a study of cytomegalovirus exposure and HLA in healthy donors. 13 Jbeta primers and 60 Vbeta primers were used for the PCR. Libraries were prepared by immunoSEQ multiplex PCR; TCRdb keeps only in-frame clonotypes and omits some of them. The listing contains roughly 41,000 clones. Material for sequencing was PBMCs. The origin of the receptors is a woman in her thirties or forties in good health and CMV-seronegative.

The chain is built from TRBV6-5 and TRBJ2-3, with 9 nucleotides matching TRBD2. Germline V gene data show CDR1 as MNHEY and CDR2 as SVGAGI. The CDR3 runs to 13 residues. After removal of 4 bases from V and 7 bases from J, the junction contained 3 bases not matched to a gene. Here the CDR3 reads CASSLAGANTQYF. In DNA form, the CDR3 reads TGTGCCAGCAGTTTAGCGGGAGCGAATACGCAGTATTTT.

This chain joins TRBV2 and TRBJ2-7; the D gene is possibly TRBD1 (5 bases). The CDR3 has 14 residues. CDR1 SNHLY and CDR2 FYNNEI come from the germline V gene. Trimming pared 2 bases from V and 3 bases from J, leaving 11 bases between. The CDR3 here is CASSENRLNYEQYF. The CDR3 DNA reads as TGTGCCAGCAGTGAAAACAGGTTAAACTACGAGCAGTACTTC.

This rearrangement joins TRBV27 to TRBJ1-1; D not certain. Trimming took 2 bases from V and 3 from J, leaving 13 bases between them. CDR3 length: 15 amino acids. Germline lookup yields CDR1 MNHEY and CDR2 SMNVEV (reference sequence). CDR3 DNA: TGTGCCAGCAGTTTAAACTCGGGGTTCTACACTGAAGCTTTCTTT. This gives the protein CASSLNSGFYTEAFF.

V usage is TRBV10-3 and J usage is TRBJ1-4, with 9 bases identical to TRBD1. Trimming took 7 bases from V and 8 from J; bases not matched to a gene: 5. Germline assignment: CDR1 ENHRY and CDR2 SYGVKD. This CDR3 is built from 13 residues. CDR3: CAINRDREEKLFF. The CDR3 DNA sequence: TGTGCCATCAACCGGGACAGGGAGGAAAAACTGTTTTTT.

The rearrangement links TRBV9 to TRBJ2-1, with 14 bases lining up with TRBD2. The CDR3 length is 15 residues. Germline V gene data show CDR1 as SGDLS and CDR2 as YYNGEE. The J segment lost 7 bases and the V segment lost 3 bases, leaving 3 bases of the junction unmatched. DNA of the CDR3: TGTGCCAGCAGCGCCGGGACTAGCGGGAGAAATGAGCAGTTCTTC. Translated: CASSAGTSGRNEQFF. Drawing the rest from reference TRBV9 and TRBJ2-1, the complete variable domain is DSGVTQTPKHLITATGQRVTLRCSPRSGDLSVYWYQQSLDQGLQFLIQYYNGEERAKGNILERFSAQQFPDLHSELNLSSLELGDSALYFCASSAGTSGRNEQFFGPGTRLTVL.

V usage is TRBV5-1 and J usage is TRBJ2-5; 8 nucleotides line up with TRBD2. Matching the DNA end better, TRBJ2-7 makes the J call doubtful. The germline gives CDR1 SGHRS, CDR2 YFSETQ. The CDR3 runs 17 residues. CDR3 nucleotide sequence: TGCGCCAGCAGCCCCTACCCCGGACTAGCCCCGGCCTACGAGCAGTACTTC. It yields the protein CASSPYPGLAPAYEQYF.

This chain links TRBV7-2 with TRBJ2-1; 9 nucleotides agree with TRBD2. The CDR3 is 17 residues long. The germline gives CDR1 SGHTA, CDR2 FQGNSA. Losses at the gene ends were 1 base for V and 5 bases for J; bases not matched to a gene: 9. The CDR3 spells CASSLGRSSGANNEQFF. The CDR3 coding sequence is TGTGCCAGCAGCTTAGGGCGGTCTAGCGGGGCGAACAATGAGCAGTTCTTC.

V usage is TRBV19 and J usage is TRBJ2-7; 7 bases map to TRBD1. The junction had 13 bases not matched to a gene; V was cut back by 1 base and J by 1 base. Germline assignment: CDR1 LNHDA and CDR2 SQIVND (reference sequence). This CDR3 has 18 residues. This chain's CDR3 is CASSIARDRPSLSYEQYF. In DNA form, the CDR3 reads TGTGCCAGTAGTATAGCCCGGGACAGACCGTCATTATCCTACGAGCAGTACTTC.

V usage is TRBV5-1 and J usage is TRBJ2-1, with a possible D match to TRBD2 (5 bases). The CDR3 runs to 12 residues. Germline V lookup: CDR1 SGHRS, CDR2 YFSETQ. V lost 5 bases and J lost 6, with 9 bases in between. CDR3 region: CASSVLANEQFF. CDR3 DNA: TGCGCCAGCAGTGTCCTAGCCAATGAGCAGTTCTTC. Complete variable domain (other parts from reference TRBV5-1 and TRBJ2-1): KAGVTQTPRYLIKTRGQQVTLSCSPISGHRSVSWYQQTPGQGLQFLFEYFSETQRNKGNFPGRFSGRQFSNSRSEMNVSTLELGDSALYLCASSVLANEQFFGPGTRLTVL.

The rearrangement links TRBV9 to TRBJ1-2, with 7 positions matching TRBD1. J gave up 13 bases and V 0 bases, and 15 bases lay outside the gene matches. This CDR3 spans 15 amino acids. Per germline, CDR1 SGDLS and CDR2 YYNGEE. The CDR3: CASSVGVILGTDSTF. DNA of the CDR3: TGTGCCAGCAGCGTAGGTGTTATCCTCGGGACAGACTCCACCTTC.

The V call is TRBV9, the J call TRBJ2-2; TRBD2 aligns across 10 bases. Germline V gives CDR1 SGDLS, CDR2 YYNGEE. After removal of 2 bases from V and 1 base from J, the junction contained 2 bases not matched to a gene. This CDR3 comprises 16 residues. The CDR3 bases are TGTGCCAGCAGCGTTAGACTAGCGGGGAACACCGGGGAGCTGTTTTTT. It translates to CASSVRLAGNTGELFF.

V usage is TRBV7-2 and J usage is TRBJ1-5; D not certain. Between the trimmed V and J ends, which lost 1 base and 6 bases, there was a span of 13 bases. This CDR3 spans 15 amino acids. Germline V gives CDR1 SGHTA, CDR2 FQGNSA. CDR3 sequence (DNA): TGTGCCAGCAGCTTAGATCCCGCTACGGGTCAGCCCCAGCATTTT. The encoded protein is CASSLDPATGQPQHF.

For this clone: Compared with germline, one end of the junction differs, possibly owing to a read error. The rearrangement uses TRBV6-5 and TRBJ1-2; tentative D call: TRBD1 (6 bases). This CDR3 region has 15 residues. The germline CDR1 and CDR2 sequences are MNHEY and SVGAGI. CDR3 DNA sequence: TGTGCCAGCAATTACGCGGGGGGGGCGAACTATGGCTACACCTTC. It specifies CASNYAGGANYGYTF.

This CDR3 reads CASSSDSTGELFF. The CDR3 coding sequence is TGTGCCAGCTCATCCGACAGCACCGGGGAGCTGTTTTTT. The chain carries TRBV18 and TRBJ2-2; tentative D call: TRBD1 (5 bases). The CDR3 loop spans 13 amino acids. Germline CDR1 KGHSH, CDR2 LQKENI. V was trimmed by 5 bases and J by 4 bases, leaving 8 bases between them. Drawing the rest from reference TRBV18 and TRBJ2-2, the complete variable domain is NAGVMQNPRHLVRRRGQEARLRCSPMKGHSHVYWYRQLPEEGLKFMVYLQKENIIDESGMPKERFSAEFPKEGPSILRIQQVVRGDSAAYFCASSSDSTGELFFGEGSRLTVL.

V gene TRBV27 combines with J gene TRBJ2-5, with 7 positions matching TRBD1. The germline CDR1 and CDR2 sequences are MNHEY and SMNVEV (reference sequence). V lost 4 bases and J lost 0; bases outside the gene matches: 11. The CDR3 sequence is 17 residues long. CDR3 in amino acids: CASSSPIGGRYQETQYF. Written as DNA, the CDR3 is TGTGCCAGCAGTTCCCCGATAGGGGGCCGGTACCAAGAGACCCAGTACTTC.

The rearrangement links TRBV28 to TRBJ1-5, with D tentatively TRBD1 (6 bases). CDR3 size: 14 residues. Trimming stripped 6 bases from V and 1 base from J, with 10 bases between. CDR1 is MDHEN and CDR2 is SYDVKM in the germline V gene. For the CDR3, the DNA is TGTGCCAGCAGCCGGGGGGGCAGCAATCAGCCCCAGCATTTT. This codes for CASSRGGSNQPQHF.

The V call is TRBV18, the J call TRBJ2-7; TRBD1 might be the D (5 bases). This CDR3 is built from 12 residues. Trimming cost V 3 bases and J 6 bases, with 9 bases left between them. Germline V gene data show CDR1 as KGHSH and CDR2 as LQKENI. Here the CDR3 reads CASSPGQGEQYF. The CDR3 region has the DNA TGTGCCAGCTCACCGGGTCAGGGCGAGCAGTACTTC.

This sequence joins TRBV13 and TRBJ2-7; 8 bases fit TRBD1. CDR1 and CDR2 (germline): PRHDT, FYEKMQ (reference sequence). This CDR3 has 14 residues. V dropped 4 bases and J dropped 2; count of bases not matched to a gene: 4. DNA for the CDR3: TGTGCCAGCAGCTCCCGGGACAGGACCTACGAGCAGTACTTC. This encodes CASSSRDRTYEQYF.

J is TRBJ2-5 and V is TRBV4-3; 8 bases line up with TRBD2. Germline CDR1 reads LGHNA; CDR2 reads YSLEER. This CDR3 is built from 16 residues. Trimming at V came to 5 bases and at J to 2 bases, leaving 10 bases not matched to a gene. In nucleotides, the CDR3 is TGCGCCAGCAGCTACGACCTAATAGCGGGACAAGAGACCCAGTACTTC. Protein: CASSYDLIAGQETQYF.

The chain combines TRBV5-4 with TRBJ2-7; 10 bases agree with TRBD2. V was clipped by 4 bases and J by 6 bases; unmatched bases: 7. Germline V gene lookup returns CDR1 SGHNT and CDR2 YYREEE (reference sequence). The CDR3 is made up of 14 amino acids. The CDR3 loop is CASSVMGLATEQYF. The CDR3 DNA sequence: TGTGCCAGCAGCGTCATGGGACTAGCGACCGAGCAGTACTTC.

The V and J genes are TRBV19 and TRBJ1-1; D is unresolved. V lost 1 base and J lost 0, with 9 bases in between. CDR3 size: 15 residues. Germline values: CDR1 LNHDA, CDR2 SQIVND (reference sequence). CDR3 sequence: CASSIGVRLNTEAFF. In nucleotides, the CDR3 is TGTGCCAGTAGTATAGGAGTGCGATTGAACACTGAAGCTTTCTTT.

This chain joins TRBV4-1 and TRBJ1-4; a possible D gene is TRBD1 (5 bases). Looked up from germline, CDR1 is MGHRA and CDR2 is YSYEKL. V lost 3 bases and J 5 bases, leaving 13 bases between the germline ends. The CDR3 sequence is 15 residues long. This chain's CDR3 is CASSQSQATNEKLFF. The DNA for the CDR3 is TGCGCCAGCAGCCAGTCACAGGCGACCAATGAAAAACTGTTTTTT.

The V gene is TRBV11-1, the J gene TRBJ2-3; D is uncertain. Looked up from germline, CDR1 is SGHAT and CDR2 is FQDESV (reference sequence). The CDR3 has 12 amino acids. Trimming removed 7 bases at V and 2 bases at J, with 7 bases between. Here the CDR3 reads CASNSITDTQYF. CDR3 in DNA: TGTGCCAGCAACTCAATCACAGATACGCAGTATTTT.